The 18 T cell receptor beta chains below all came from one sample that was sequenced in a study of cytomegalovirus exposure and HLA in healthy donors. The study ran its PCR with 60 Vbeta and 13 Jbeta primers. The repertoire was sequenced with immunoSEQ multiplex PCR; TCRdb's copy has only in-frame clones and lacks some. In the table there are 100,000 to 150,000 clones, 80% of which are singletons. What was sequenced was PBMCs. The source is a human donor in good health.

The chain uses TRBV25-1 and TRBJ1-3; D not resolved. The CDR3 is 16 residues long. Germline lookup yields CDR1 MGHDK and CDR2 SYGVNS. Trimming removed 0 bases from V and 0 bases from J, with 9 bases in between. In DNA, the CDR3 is TGTGCCAGCAGTGAATATTTTGCAGGCTCTGGAAACACCATATATTTT. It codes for CASSEYFAGSGNTIYF. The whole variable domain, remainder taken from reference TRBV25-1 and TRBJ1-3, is EADIYQTPRYLVIGTGKKITLECSQTMGHDKMYWYQQDPGMELHLIHYSYGVNSTEKGDLSSESTVSRIRTEHFPLTLESARPSHTSQYLCASSEYFAGSGNTIYFGEGSWLTVV.

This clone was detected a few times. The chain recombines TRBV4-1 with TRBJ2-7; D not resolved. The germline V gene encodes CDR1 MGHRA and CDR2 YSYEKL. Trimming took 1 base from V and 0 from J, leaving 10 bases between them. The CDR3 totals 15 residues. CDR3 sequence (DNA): TGCGCCAGCAGCCAAGTGAGGATGACCTCCTACGAGCAGTACTTC. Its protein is CASSQVRMTSYEQYF.

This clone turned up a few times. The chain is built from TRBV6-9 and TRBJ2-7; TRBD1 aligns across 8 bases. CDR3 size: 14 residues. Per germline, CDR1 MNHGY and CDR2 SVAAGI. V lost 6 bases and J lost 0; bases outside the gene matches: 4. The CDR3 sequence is CASSPGQVSYEQYF. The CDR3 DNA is TGTGCCAGCAGCCCGGGACAGGTCTCCTACGAGCAGTACTTC.

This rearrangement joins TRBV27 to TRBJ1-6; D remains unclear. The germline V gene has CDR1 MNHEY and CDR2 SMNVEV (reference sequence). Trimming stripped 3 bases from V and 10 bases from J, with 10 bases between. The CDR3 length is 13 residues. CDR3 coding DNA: TGTGCCAGCAGTTTTTCCCTAGACTCACCCCTCCACTTT. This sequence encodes CASSFSLDSPLHF.

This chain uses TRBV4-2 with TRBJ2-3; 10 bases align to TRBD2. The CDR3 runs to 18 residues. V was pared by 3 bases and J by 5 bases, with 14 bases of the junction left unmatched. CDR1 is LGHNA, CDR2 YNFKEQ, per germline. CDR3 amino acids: CASSHEEAGGPVKDTQYF. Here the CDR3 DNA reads TGTGCCAGCAGCCACGAAGAAGCGGGGGGGCCAGTTAAAGATACGCAGTATTTT.

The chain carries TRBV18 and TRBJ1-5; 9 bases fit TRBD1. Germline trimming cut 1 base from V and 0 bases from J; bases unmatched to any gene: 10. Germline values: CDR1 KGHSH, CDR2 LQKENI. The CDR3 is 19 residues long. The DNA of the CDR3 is TGTGCCAGCTCACCACTATTCTCGACAGGGGGAAATAGCAATCAGCCCCAGCATTTT. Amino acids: CASSPLFSTGGNSNQPQHF.

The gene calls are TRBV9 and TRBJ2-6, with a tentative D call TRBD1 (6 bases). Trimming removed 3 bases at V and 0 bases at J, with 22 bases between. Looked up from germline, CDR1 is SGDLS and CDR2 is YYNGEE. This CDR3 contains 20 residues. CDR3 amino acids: CASSGLAVTGPISGANVLTF. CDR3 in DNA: TGTGCCAGCAGCGGGCTTGCCGTGACAGGTCCGATCTCTGGGGCCAACGTCCTGACTTTC.

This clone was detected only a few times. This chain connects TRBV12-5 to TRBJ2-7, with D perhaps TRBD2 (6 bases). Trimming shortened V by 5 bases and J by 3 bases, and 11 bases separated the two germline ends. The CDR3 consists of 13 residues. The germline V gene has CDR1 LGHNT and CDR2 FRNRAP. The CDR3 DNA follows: TGTGCTAGTGGTCCGGGACTCTTCTACGAGCAGTACTTC. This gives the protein CASGPGLFYEQYF.

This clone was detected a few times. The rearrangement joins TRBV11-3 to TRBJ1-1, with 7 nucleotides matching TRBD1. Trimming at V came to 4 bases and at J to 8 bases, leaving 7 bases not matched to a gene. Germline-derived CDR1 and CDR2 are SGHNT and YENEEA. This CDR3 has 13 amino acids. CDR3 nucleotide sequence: TGTGCCAGCAGCTGGAAACAGGGGTACGAAGCTTTCTTT. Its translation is CASSWKQGYEAFF.

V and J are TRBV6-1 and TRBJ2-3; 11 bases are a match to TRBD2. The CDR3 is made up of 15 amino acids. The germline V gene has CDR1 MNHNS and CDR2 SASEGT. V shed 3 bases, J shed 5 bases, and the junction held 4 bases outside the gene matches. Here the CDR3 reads CASSETSGMGDTQYF. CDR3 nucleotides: TGTGCCAGCAGTGAGACTAGCGGGATGGGAGATACGCAGTATTTT.

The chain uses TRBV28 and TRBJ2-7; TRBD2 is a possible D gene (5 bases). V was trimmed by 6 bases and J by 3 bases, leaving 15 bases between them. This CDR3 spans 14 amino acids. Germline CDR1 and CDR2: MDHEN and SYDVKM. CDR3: CASRPPPGLYEQYF. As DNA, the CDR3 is TGTGCCAGCAGACCACCACCCGGACTCTACGAGCAGTACTTC.

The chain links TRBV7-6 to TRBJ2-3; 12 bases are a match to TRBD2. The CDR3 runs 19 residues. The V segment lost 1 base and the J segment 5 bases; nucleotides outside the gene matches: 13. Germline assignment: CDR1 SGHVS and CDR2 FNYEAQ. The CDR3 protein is CASSLVSLAGGPRLDTQYF. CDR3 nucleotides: TGTGCCAGCAGCTTAGTTAGTCTAGCGGGGGGGCCTAGGTTAGATACGCAGTATTTT.

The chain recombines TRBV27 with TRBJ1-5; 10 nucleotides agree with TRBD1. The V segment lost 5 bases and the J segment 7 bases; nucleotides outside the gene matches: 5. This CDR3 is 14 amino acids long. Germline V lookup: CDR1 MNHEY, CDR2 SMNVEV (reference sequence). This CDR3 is CASSGDRGNQPQHF. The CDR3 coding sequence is TGTGCCAGCAGTGGGGACAGGGGTAACCAGCCCCAGCATTTT.

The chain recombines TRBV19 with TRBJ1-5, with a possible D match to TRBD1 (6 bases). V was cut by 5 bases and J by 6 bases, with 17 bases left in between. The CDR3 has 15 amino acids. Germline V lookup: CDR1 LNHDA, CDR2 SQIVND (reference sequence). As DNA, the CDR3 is TGTGCCAGTAGTCAAGGTGGGGGCAGGGGTCAGCCCCAGCATTTT. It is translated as CASSQGGGRGQPQHF.

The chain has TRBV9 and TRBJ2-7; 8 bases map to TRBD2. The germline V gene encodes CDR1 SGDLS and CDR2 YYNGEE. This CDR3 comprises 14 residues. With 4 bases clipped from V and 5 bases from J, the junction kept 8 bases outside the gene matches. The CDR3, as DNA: TGTGCCAGCAGCTCCGGACTAGCCGCCAACGAGCAGTACTTC. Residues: CASSSGLAANEQYF. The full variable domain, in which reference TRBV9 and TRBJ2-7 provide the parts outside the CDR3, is DSGVTQTPKHLITATGQRVTLRCSPRSGDLSVYWYQQSLDQGLQFLIQYYNGEERAKGNILERFSAQQFPDLHSELNLSSLELGDSALYFCASSSGLAANEQYFGPGTRLTVT.

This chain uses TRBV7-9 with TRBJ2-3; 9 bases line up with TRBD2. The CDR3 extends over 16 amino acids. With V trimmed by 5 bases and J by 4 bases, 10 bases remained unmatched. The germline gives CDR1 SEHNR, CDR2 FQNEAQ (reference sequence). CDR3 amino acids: CASSPRERGDPDTQYF. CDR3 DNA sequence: TGTGCCAGCAGCCCTAGGGAGCGGGGGGATCCAGATACGCAGTATTTT.

As DNA, the CDR3 is TGCGCCAGCAGCTTCGGACTAGCGGGGGATACGCAGTATTTT. This translates into CASSFGLAGDTQYF. This chain uses TRBV5-1 with TRBJ2-3, with TRBD2 matching 12 bases. Per the germline V gene, CDR1 is SGHRS and CDR2 is YFSETQ. V trimming: 2 bases; J trimming: 6 bases; junction bases outside the gene matches: 1. This CDR3 is 14 amino acids long.

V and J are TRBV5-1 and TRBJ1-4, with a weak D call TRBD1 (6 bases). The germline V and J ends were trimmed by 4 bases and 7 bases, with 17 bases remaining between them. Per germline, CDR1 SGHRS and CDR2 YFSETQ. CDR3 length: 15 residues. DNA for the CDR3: TGCGCCAGCAGCCTCCTAGGGGGGGCAAGTGAAAAACTGTTTTTT. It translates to CASSLLGGASEKLFF.